A selection of T cell receptor beta chains follows, all from one sample in a study of blood T cells in healthy people across ages. Each CDR3 protein gets one entry after TCRdb re-called the 5' RACE reads with MiXCR. The table records over 600,000 distinct CDR3 sequences, around 50% of them present only once. The sequenced sample was blood. Receptor source: a man between 40 and 49 years old in good health. The CDR3 runs from the conserved cysteine through the conserved F or W. D genes are given only for firm matches. A clone size is listed for some rows: how often the clone was seen (once, few, many), or a class if it is expanded.

V gene: TRBV20-1
clone size: .
D gene: .
J gene: TRBJ2-5
CDR3 protein: CSALNRDQETQYF
CDR3 DNA: TGCAGTGCCCTAAACCGGGACCAAGAGACCCAGTACTTC

V gene: TRBV28
clone size: few
D gene: TRBD1
J gene: TRBJ1-2
CDR3 protein: CASTLTGTGNYGYTF
CDR3 DNA: TGTGCCAGCACCCTGACCGGGACAGGGAACTATGGCTACACCTTC

V gene: TRBV10-3
clone size: .
D gene: TRBD1
J gene: TRBJ2-5
CDR3 protein: CAARLGSETGVGETQYF
CDR3 DNA: TGTGCCGCCCGATTAGGCTCTGAGACAGGGGTTGGAGAGACCCAGTACTTC

V gene: TRBV20-1
clone size: .
D gene: TRBD1
J gene: TRBJ1-2
CDR3 protein: CSAHVPGQGHYGYTF
CDR3 DNA: TGCAGTGCCCACGTACCGGGACAGGGGCACTATGGCTACACCTTC

V gene: TRBV27
clone size: .
D gene: TRBD1
J gene: TRBJ2-3
CDR3 protein: CASEDRGGTDTQYF
CDR3 DNA: TGTGCCAGTGAAGACAGGGGTGGCACAGATACGCAGTATTTT

V gene: TRBV5-5
clone size: .
D gene: TRBD1
J gene: TRBJ2-5
CDR3 protein: CASSLGRGDRAETQYF
CDR3 DNA: TGTGCCAGCAGCTTGGGCAGAGGGGACAGGGCAGAGACCCAGTACTTC

V gene: TRBV27
clone size: .
D gene: .
J gene: TRBJ2-3
CDR3 protein: CASSPGLLGRTDTQYF
CDR3 DNA: TGTGCCAGCAGTCCCGGACTCCTGGGGCGCACAGATACGCAGTATTTT

V gene: TRBV19
clone size: .
D gene: .
J gene: TRBJ1-1
CDR3 protein: CASRLGANTEAFF
CDR3 DNA: TGTGCCAGCCGCCTCGGGGCGAACACTGAAGCTTTCTTT

V gene: TRBV3-1
clone size: .
D gene: TRBD2
J gene: TRBJ2-1
CDR3 protein: CASSQTSGGFNEQFF
CDR3 DNA: TGTGCCAGCAGCCAGACTAGCGGGGGGTTTAATGAGCAGTTCTTC

V gene: TRBV11-1
clone size: few
D gene: .
J gene: TRBJ1-2
CDR3 protein: CASSRGDYGYTF
CDR3 DNA: TGTGCCAGCAGCCGGGGGGACTATGGCTACACCTTC

V gene: TRBV29-1
clone size: .
D gene: .
J gene: TRBJ2-1
CDR3 protein: CSGVVYNNEQFF
CDR3 DNA: TGCAGCGGCGTAGTGTACAACAATGAGCAGTTCTTC

V gene: TRBV27
clone size: few
D gene: TRBD2
J gene: TRBJ2-3
CDR3 protein: CASSLNPRRLAQGASTDTQYF
CDR3 DNA: TGTGCCAGCAGTTTAAATCCCCGTCGACTAGCCCAAGGGGCTAGCACAGATACGCAGTATTTT

V gene: TRBV15
clone size: once
D gene: .
J gene: TRBJ1-1
CDR3 protein: CATSRAVLNTEAFF
CDR3 DNA: TGTGCCACCAGCAGAGCCGTTCTTAACACTGAAGCTTTCTTT

V gene: TRBV2
clone size: few
D gene: .
J gene: TRBJ2-5
CDR3 protein: CASSQQLGETQYF
CDR3 DNA: TGTGCCAGCAGCCAACAACTCGGGGAGACCCAGTACTTC

V gene: TRBV11-2
clone size: .
D gene: .
J gene: TRBJ2-3
CDR3 protein: CASSLVGAAVDTQYF
CDR3 DNA: TGTGCCAGCAGCTTAGTGGGAGCGGCCGTGGATACGCAGTATTTT

V gene: TRBV7-9
clone size: .
D gene: .
J gene: TRBJ2-5
CDR3 protein: CASSIHLGTEETQYF
CDR3 DNA: TGTGCCAGCAGCATCCACTTGGGAACAGAAGAGACCCAGTACTTC

V gene: TRBV28
clone size: few
D gene: .
J gene: TRBJ1-4
CDR3 protein: CASSGDLLGKLFF
CDR3 DNA: TGTGCCAGCAGCGGGGACTTACTAGGAAAACTGTTTTTT